These 5 T cell receptor beta chains originate from one sample sequenced in a study of blood T cells in healthy people across ages. A second about 7 to 11 cycle PCR used barcoded and J-beta primers. TCRdb called the 5' RACE reads again in MiXCR, with one record for every CDR3 protein. The sample has approximately 880,000 distinct CDR3 sequences, around 49% seen once. The sequenced sample was blood. Receptor source: a young man in good health.

The J gene is TRBJ1-1, the V gene TRBV28; D remains ambiguous. The length of the CDR3 is 13 residues. The V end lost 8 bases, the J end lost 5 bases, and 15 bases lay between the germline ends. In germline, CDR1 is MDHEN, CDR2 SYDVKM. The DNA of the CDR3 is TGTGCCAGCTACCAGGACGCCCGTACTGAAGCTTTCTTT. Translating gives CASYQDARTEAFF.

The gene calls are TRBV5-6 and TRBJ1-1, with TRBD1 as a possible D gene (6 bases). Germline V gene sequence: CDR1 SGHDT, CDR2 YYEEEE. The ends were cut back, 0 bases at V and 1 base at J, with 10 bases in the middle. This CDR3 is built from 15 residues. For the CDR3, the DNA is TGTGCCAGCAGCTTGGGACAGGTACCGAACACTGAAGCTTTCTTT. Its translation: CASSLGQVPNTEAFF.

CDR3 DNA: TGCCACCATACAGGGGCCGCTGAGTATGGCTACACCTTC. It specifies CHHTGAAEYGYTF. V and J are TRBV20-1 and TRBJ1-2; 7 nucleotides match TRBD1. Germline assignment: CDR1 DFQATT and CDR2 SNEGSKA (reference sequence). This CDR3 spans 13 amino acids.

The CDR3 region has the DNA TGCGCCAGCAGCTTGTGGAGGGAACTCTCCTACGAGCAGTACTTC. Amino acid sequence: CASSLWRELSYEQYF. V and J are TRBV5-1 and TRBJ2-7; the D gene is possibly TRBD2 (6 bases). Germline CDR1 is SGHRS and CDR2 is YFSETQ. There are 15 residues in the CDR3. Trimming removed 1 base from V and 0 bases from J, with 11 bases in between.

This clonotype was seen a handful of times. V is TRBV7-2 and J is TRBJ2-3, with D possibly matching TRBD2 (7 bases). Germline V gene data show CDR1 as SGHTA and CDR2 as FQGNSA. This CDR3 has 14 residues. Deletions cut 8 bases from V and 0 bases from J, with 12 bases between. The chain's CDR3 is CASAWGGSTDTQYF. The DNA of the CDR3 is TGTGCCAGCGCATGGGGGGGCAGCACAGATACGCAGTATTTT. Looking up the rest from reference TRBV7-2 and TRBJ2-3 gives the full variable domain: GAGVSQSPSNKVTEKGKDVELRCDPISGHTALYWYRQSLGQGLEFLIYFQGNSAPDKSGLPSDRFSAERTGGSVSTLTIQRTQQEDSAVYLCASAWGGSTDTQYFGPGTRLTVL.